This is a list of T cell receptor beta chains from one sample in a study of blood T cell repertoires in COVID-19. Data came from immunoSEQ multiplex PCR; TCRdb stores just in-frame clones and leaves some out. The sample comprises 150,000 to 200,000 clones, less than 90% of which are singletons, and roughly 15% rests with the top ten. Material: peripheral blood. Receptor source: a woman in her 70s with COVID-19, enrolled during active disease. Each CDR3 is given with its conserved first and last residue. D genes are given only for firm matches. For some rows the clone size is stated as once, few or many, or as a class when expanded; others skip it.

>TRBD1|TRBJ2-1|.|TRBV27
CASSQGQSSYNEQFF
TGTGCCAGCAGCCAGGGACAGAGCTCCTACAATGAGCAGTTCTTC
>.|TRBJ1-1|.|TRBV7-6
CASSFGGLNTEAFF
TGTGCCAGCAGCTTCGGAGGACTGAACACTGAAGCTTTCTTT
>.|TRBJ1-6|.|TRBV5-1
CASSLQTADSYNSPLHF
TGCGCCAGCAGCTTACAGACGGCCGACTCCTATAATTCACCCCTCCACTTT
>.|TRBJ1-1|.|TRBV6-5
CASSYIGRAFF
TGTGCCAGCAGTTACATCGGGAGGGCTTTCTTT
>.|TRBJ2-1|.|TRBV19
CASSTGLFNEQFF
TGTGCCAGTAGTACGGGACTCTTCAATGAGCAGTTCTTC
>.|TRBJ1-1|once|TRBV19
CASTVEKGVVGLRMNTEAFF
TGTGCCAGTACAGTGGAGAAGGGGGTTGTAGGACTTCGTATGAACACTGAAGCTTTCTTT
>.|TRBJ2-3|.|TRBV28
CASMRLPDTQYF
TGTGCCAGCATGAGGCTCCCAGATACGCAGTATTTT
>.|TRBJ2-6|.|TRBV28
CASSQAEKQVPVFVLTF
TGTGCCAGCAGCCAAGCCGAAAAACAGGTACCGGTCTTCGTCCTGACTTTC
>TRBD2|TRBJ2-7|.|TRBV4-2
CASSQEASGSYEQYF
TGTGCCAGCAGCCAAGAGGCTAGCGGGAGCTACGAGCAGTACTTC
>TRBD2|TRBJ2-7|.|TRBV19
CASSMESGSAYEQYF
TGTGCCAGTAGTATGGAAAGCGGGAGCGCCTACGAGCAGTACTTC
>TRBD1|TRBJ1-4|.|TRBV5-1
CASSLGSGGNEKLFF
TGCGCCAGCAGCTTGGGTTCAGGGGGTAATGAAAAACTGTTTTTT
>TRBD1|TRBJ1-3|.|TRBV28
CASSARGQPTGNTIYF
TGTGCCAGCAGCGCCCGGGGACAGCCTACTGGAAACACCATATATTTT
>.|TRBJ2-5|.|TRBV20-1
CSATQEETQYF
TGCAGTGCCACGCAGGAAGAGACCCAGTACTTC
>.|TRBJ2-7|.|TRBV6-5
CVSSQQGREQYF
TGTGTCAGCAGTCAACAGGGACGGGAGCAGTACTTC
>TRBD1|TRBJ1-2|.|TRBV7-8
CASSYAPGTGDGYTF
TGTGCCAGCAGCTATGCTCCGGGGACAGGAGACGGCTACACCTTC
>TRBD2|TRBJ2-7|.|TRBV19
CASSRAGGPYEQYF
TGTGCCAGTAGTAGAGCGGGAGGCCCCTACGAGCAGTACTTC
>TRBD2|TRBJ2-1|.|TRBV7-2
CASSLEVFAGGRMNEQFF
TGTGCCAGCAGCTTAGAAGTTTTTGCGGGAGGTCGAATGAATGAGCAGTTCTTC
>TRBD1|TRBJ2-2|.|TRBV2
CARGGQGRPGELFF
TGTGCCAGGGGGGGACAGGGGCGCCCCGGGGAGCTGTTTTTT
>.|TRBJ2-5|.|TRBV5-1
CASSLQSGGETQYF
TGCGCCAGCAGCTTGCAATCCGGGGGAGAGACCCAGTACTTC
>TRBD2|TRBJ2-1|.|TRBV19
CASSIYGLAGNNEQFF
TGTGCCAGTAGTATATACGGACTAGCGGGGAACAATGAGCAGTTCTTC
>TRBD2|TRBJ2-7|.|TRBV4-1
CASSQGAGGSYEQYF
TGCGCCAGCAGCCAAGGAGCGGGAGGATCCTACGAGCAGTACTTC
>TRBD2|TRBJ2-1|.|TRBV18
CATAQGLAGMNEQFF
TGTGCCACCGCACAGGGGCTAGCGGGAATGAATGAGCAGTTCTTC
>.|TRBJ2-5|.|TRBV28
CASSFGGGGGAKQETQYF
TGTGCCAGCAGTTTTGGCGGAGGGGGCGGCGCAAAGCAAGAGACCCAGTACTTC
>.|TRBJ2-1|.|TRBV14
CASSQESPRGYNEQFF
TGTGCCAGCAGCCAAGAGTCTCCGAGGGGGTACAATGAGCAGTTCTTC
>TRBD2|TRBJ2-1|.|TRBV5-6
CASILAGGPRNEQFF
TGTGCCAGCATCCTAGCGGGAGGGCCCCGCAATGAGCAGTTCTTC
>TRBD1|TRBJ1-2|.|TRBV4-1
CASSQPRTGRNGYTF
TGCGCCAGCAGCCAACCCAGGACAGGGAGAAATGGCTACACCTTC
>.|TRBJ1-3|once|TRBV19
CASSITRENTIYF
TGTGCCAGTAGTATTACGCGGGAAAACACCATATATTTT
>.|TRBJ2-7|.|TRBV5-6
CASSEIRREQYF
TGTGCCAGCAGCGAGATCAGGCGCGAGCAGTACTTC
>.|TRBJ2-7|few|TRBV6-1
CASSDVYYEQYF
TGTGCCAGCAGTGACGTATATTACGAGCAGTACTTC
>TRBD1|TRBJ1-6|.|TRBV19
CASSPPPTGDPPLHF
TGTGCCAGTAGTCCCCCTCCGACAGGGGATCCACCCCTCCACTTT
>TRBD1|TRBJ2-6|.|TRBV28
CASSLLGQTGANVLTF
TGTGCCAGCAGTTTATTGGGACAGACAGGGGCCAACGTCCTGACTTTC
>.|TRBJ1-1|.|TRBV7-9
CASLRKETEAFF
TGTGCCAGCCTTAGAAAGGAGACTGAAGCTTTCTTT
>TRBD1|TRBJ2-7|.|TRBV24-1
CATSDISTGAYEQYF
TGTGCCACCAGTGACATTTCGACAGGGGCCTACGAGCAGTACTTC
>.|TRBJ1-2|.|TRBV5-4
CASSLPQGENYGYTF
TGTGCCAGCAGCTTGCCGCAGGGCGAGAACTATGGCTACACCTTC
>.|TRBJ1-2|.|TRBV10-2
CASSESTLRVYGYTF
TGCGCCAGCAGTGAGTCGACTCTCAGGGTCTATGGCTACACCTTC
>TRBD1|TRBJ1-1|.|TRBV6-5
CASGTGIEAFF
TGTGCCAGCGGGACAGGGATTGAAGCTTTCTTT
>.|TRBJ2-7|.|TRBV27
CASSALWSGEQYF
TGTGCCAGCAGTGCTTTGTGGTCGGGCGAGCAGTACTTC
>TRBD2|TRBJ2-5|few|TRBV18
CASSLAGVETQYF
TGTGCCAGCTCTCTAGCGGGAGTTGAGACCCAGTACTTC
>.|TRBJ1-4|.|TRBV5-1
CASSVGTGNEKLFF
TGCGCCAGCAGCGTCGGTACGGGTAATGAAAAACTGTTTTTT
>.|TRBJ1-3|.|TRBV6-5
CASSYSTARGNTIYF
TGTGCCAGCAGTTACTCGACCGCTAGGGGAAACACCATATATTTT
>.|TRBJ1-6|few|TRBV9
CASSLQGSYNSPLHF
TGTGCCAGCAGCCTACAGGGAAGTTATAATTCACCCCTCCACTTT
>TRBD2|TRBJ2-1|.|TRBV4-1
CASSQDLFRGDEQFF
TGCGCCAGCAGCCAAGATCTTTTCCGGGGGGATGAGCAGTTCTTC
>.|TRBJ2-5|.|TRBV11-3
CASSLGTDYQETQYF
TGTGCCAGCAGCTTGGGCACGGATTACCAAGAGACCCAGTACTTC
>TRBD2|TRBJ2-5|.|TRBV28
CASSTRRGGSMETQYF
TGTGCCAGCAGCACGAGGCGGGGCGGGAGTATGGAGACCCAGTACTTC
>.|TRBJ1-3|.|TRBV7-2
CASSLPLAREATGNTIYF
TGTGCCAGCAGCCTCCCACTCGCCAGGGAGGCTACTGGAAACACCATATATTTT
>.|TRBJ2-1|.|TRBV27
CATGDSLSSYNEQFF
TGTGCCACCGGCGACAGTCTAAGCTCCTACAATGAGCAGTTCTTC
>.|TRBJ1-2|once|TRBV19
CASSTSDQWDIYGYTF
TGTGCCAGTAGTACATCTGATCAATGGGACATTTATGGCTACACCTTC
>.|TRBJ1-4|.|TRBV11-2
CASSPYRDISNEKLFF
TGTGCCAGCAGCCCCTACAGGGATATCTCTAATGAAAAACTGTTTTTT
>.|TRBJ1-2|few|TRBV2
CASSVEEFSSGYTF
TGTGCCAGCAGTGTGGAGGAGTTCTCTAGTGGCTACACCTTC
>.|TRBJ2-5|.|TRBV7-2
CASSPLLAVGGETQYF
TGTGCCAGCAGCCCTCTCTTAGCCGTAGGGGGAGAGACCCAGTACTTC